Listed below are T cell receptor beta chains from one sample, sequenced in a study of T-cell memory formation after mild COVID-19. Using its own MiXCR run on the 5' RACE reads, TCRdb lists one record per CDR3 protein. This table holds approximately 100,000 distinct CDR3 sequences, 11% found once. The source material was PBMCs or a T cell subset sorted from them (not recorded which). The receptors here all came from a man in his late teens or twenties who had mild COVID-19 (a few samples of this study predate the infection). Cell type and time point are not known. Each CDR3 is given with its conserved first and last residue. Each record gives: clone size, D gene, V gene, J gene, CDR3 DNA, CDR3 protein. A D gene is named only where the DNA matches it firmly. Some rows have no size entry. The others give once, few or many, or a class for an expanded clone.

clone size: many; D gene: NA; V gene: TRBV9; J gene: TRBJ2-5; CDR3 DNA: TGTGCCAGCAGCGCCGGGACGGAAGAGACCCAGTACTTC; CDR3 protein: CASSAGTEETQYF
clone size: few; D gene: NA; V gene: TRBV4-1; J gene: TRBJ1-2; CDR3 DNA: TGCGCCAGCAGCCAAGTCCGGGCAGGGCGGGACTATGGCTACACCTTC; CDR3 protein: CASSQVRAGRDYGYTF
clone size: NA; D gene: NA; V gene: TRBV27; J gene: TRBJ2-5; CDR3 DNA: TGTGCCAGCAGTGAGCGGGCCATGCGGGAGACCCAGTACTTC; CDR3 protein: CASSERAMRETQYF
clone size: few; D gene: TRBD1; V gene: TRBV5-5; J gene: TRBJ2-7; CDR3 DNA: TGTGCCAGCAGGCATCCTCCGGGACAGGGGATTTACGAGCAGTACTTC; CDR3 protein: CASRHPPGQGIYEQYF
clone size: NA; D gene: NA; V gene: TRBV6-1; J gene: TRBJ2-7; CDR3 DNA: TGTGCCAGCACCACAGGGATAGGCTACGAGCAGTACTTC; CDR3 protein: CASTTGIGYEQYF
clone size: NA; D gene: NA; V gene: TRBV20-1; J gene: TRBJ2-7; CDR3 DNA: TGCAGTGCTAGAGATGCTAGCGTGGGCATTATAGAGCAGTACTTC; CDR3 protein: CSARDASVGIIEQYF
clone size: few; D gene: NA; V gene: TRBV20-1; J gene: TRBJ1-6; CDR3 DNA: TGCAGTGCGGCGGGATTGATGGGGGTTAGTTCACCCCTCCACTTT; CDR3 protein: CSAAGLMGVSSPLHF
clone size: many; D gene: NA; V gene: TRBV20-1; J gene: TRBJ2-1; CDR3 DNA: TGCAGTGCGGACGGCTACAATGAGCAGTTCTTC; CDR3 protein: CSADGYNEQFF
clone size: NA; D gene: TRBD2; V gene: TRBV2; J gene: TRBJ2-7; CDR3 DNA: TGTGCCAGCAGTGAGCGGCGGGGAGGGTCAAGCTCCGACTACGAGCAGTACTTC; CDR3 protein: CASSERRGGSSSDYEQYF
clone size: NA; D gene: TRBD1; V gene: TRBV9; J gene: TRBJ2-3; CDR3 DNA: TGTGCCAGCAGCAGACGACAGGGGGGGGGCACAGATACGCAGTATTTT; CDR3 protein: CASSRRQGGGTDTQYF
clone size: NA; D gene: TRBD1; V gene: TRBV12-3/TRBV12-4; J gene: TRBJ2-5; CDR3 DNA: TGTGCCAGCAGTGGACAGGGTTGGGAGACCCAGTACTTC; CDR3 protein: CASSGQGWETQYF